A single TCR beta chain is shown here with its context. The antigen remains unidentified. Other DNA sequences from this sample encode an identical CDR3 as well. The data were obtained in a study of cytomegalovirus exposure and HLA in healthy donors. Study overall: Of the donors genotyped, several hundred in all, 75% to 85% fell in the Caucasian-associated ancestry cluster.

Findings and limits, study-wide: Researchers counted 180 or so TCR beta chains as cytomegalovirus-associated. Common viral pathogens seemed to be connected with several of the most significant clusters, according to a later analysis.

Primers: 60 Vbeta forward and 13 Jbeta reverse. Per the original data handling: An analysis that came later counted 77 million or so unique TCR beta chains, approximately 12 million shared. Some clones are missing from TCRdb's copy, which holds only in-frame ones; the method was immunoSEQ multiplex PCR. The V and J calls and the clone size are those of that table, but D and trimming were determined from the DNA. The sample contains over 100,000 clones, over 50% of which appear only once. In germline, CDR1 is SGDLS, CDR2 YYNGEE. V was pared by 0 bases and J by 4 bases, with 7 bases between. There are 13 residues in the CDR3.

The V gene is TRBV9, the J gene TRBJ1-2; maybe TRBD1 (5 bases). The receptor comes from a middle-aged woman in good health and CMV-seropositive. Sequenced: PBMCs. CDR3 loop: CASSVGGGYGYTF. For the CDR3, the DNA is TGTGCCAGCAGCGTAGGGGGGGGCTATGGCTACACCTTC.